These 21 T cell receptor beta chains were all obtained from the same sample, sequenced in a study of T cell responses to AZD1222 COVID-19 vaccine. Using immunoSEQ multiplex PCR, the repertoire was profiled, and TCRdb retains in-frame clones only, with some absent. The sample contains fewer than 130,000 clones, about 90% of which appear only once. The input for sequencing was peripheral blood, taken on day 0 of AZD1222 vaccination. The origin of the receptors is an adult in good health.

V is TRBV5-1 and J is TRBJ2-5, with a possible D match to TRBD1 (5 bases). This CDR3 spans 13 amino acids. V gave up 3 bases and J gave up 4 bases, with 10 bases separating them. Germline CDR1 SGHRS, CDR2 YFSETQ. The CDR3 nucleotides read TGCGCCAGCAGCTCTCTCCAGGGAGAGACCCAGTACTTC. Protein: CASSSLQGETQYF.

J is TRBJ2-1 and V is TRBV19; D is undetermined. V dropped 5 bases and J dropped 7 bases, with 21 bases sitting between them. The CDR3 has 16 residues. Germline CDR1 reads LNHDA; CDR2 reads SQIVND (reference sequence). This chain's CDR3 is CASSERLRRSGNEQFF. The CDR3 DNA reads TGTGCCAGTAGTGAGAGACTCCGTCGCTCTGGGAATGAGCAGTTCTTC.

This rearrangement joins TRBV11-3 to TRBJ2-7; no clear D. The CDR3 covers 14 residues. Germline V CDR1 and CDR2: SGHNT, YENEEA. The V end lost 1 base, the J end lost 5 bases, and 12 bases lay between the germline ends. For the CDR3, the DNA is TGTGCCAGCAGCTTAGGATTAGGTTCGGACGAGCAGTACTTC. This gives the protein CASSLGLGSDEQYF.

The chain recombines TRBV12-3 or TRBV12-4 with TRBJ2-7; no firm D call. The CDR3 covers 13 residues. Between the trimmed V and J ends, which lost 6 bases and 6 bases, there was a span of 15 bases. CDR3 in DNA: TGTGCCAGCAGAGAGGTAGGGTTGGGCGAGCAGTACTTC. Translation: CASREVGLGEQYF.

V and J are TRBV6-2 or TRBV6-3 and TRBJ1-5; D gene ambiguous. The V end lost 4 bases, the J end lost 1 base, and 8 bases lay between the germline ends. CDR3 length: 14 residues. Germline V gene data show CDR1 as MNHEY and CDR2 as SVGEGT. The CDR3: CASSLGLSNQPQHF. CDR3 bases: TGTGCCAGCAGTTTAGGACTGAGCAATCAGCCCCAGCATTTT.

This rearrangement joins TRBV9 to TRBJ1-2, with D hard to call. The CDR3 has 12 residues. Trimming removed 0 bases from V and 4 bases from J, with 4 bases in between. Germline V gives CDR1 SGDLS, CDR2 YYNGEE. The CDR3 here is CASSVASYGYTF. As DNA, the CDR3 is TGTGCCAGCAGCGTAGCCAGCTATGGCTACACCTTC.

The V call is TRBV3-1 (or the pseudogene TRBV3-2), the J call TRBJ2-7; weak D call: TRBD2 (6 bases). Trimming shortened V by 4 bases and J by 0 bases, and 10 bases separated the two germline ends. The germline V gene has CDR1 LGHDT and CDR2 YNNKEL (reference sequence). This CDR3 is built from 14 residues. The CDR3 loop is CASSPRGSSYEQYF. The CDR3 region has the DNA TGTGCCAGCAGCCCGCGGGGCAGCTCCTACGAGCAGTACTTC.

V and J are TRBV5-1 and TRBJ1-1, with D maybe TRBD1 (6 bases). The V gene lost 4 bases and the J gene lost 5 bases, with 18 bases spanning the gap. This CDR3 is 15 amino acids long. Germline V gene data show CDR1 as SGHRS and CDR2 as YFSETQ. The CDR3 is CASSSRDKGGTEAFF. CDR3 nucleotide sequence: TGCGCCAGCAGCAGCCGGGACAAGGGCGGGACTGAAGCTTTCTTT.

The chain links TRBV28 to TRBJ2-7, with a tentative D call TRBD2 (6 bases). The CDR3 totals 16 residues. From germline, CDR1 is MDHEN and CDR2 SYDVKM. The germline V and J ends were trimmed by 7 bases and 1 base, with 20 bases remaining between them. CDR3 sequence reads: CASTLASRPGSYEQYF. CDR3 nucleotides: TGTGCCAGCACCCTAGCGTCCCGGCCAGGGTCCTACGAGCAGTACTTC.

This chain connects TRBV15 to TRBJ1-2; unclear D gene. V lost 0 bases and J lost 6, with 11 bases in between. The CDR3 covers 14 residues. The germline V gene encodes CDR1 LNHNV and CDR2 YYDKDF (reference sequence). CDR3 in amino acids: CATSRDPEGNGYTF. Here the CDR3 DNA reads TGTGCCACCAGCAGAGATCCGGAAGGGAATGGCTACACCTTC.

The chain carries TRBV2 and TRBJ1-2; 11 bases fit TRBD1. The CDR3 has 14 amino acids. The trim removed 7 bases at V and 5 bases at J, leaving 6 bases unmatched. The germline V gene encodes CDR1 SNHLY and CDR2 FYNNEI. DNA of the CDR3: TGTGCCAGCACCCCCGGGACAGGGGGATATGGCTACACCTTC. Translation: CASTPGTGGYGYTF.

This chain's CDR3 is CASSPHSGQGKKLFF. The CDR3 coding sequence is TGCGCCAGCAGCCCACATTCCGGACAGGGGAAAAAACTGTTTTTT. V is TRBV4-3 and J is TRBJ1-4, with TRBD1 matching 9 bases. Germline V gene data show CDR1 as LGHNA and CDR2 as YSLEER. The CDR3 has 15 residues. With V trimmed by 4 bases and J by 9 bases, 9 bases remained unmatched.

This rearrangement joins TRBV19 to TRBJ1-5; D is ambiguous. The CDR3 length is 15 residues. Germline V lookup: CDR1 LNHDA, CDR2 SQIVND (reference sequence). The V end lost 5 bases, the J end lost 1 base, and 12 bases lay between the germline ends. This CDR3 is CASSPEGASNQPQHF. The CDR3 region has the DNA TGTGCCAGTAGTCCTGAGGGAGCGAGCAATCAGCCCCAGCATTTT.

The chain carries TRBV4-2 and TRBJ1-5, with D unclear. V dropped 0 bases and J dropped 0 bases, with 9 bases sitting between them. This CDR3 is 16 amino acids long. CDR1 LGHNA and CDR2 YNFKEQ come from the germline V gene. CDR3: CASSQEKVNSNQPQHF. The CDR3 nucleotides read TGTGCCAGCAGCCAAGAGAAGGTGAATAGCAATCAGCCCCAGCATTTT.

The CDR3 is CASSSLQGGEQYF. The DNA of the CDR3 is TGTGCCAGCAGCTCCCTACAGGGGGGCGAGCAGTACTTC. The chain employs TRBV7-6 and TRBJ2-7, with 8 bases identical to TRBD1. The CDR3 is 13 residues long. V lost 4 bases and J lost 6; bases outside the gene matches: 5. Germline V gene sequence: CDR1 SGHVS, CDR2 FNYEAQ.

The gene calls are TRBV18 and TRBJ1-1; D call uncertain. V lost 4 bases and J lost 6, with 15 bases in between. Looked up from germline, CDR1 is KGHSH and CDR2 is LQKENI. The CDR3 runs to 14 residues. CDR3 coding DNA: TGTGCCAGCTCACTGAGGGATGGGGAGGCTGAAGCTTTCTTT. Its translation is CASSLRDGEAEAFF.

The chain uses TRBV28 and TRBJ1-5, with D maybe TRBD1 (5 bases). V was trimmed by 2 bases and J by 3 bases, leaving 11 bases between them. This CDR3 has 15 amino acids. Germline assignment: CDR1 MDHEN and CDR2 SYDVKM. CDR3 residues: CASSLGGSNNQPQHF. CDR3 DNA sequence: TGTGCCAGCAGTTTAGGGGGAAGTAACAATCAGCCCCAGCATTTT.

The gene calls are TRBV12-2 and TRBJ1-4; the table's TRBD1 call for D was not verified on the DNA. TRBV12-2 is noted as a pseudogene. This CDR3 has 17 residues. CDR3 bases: TGTGCAAGTCGCACGGGGACAGCCGATCCTCGGTGGGAAAAACTGTTTTTT. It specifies CASRTGTADPRWEKLFF.

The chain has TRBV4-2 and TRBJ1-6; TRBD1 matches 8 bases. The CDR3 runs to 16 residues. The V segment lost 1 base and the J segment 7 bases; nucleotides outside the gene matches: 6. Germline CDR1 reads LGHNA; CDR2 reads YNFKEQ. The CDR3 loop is CASSQAQGVINSPLHF. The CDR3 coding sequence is TGTGCCAGCAGCCAAGCACAGGGGGTGATCAATTCACCCCTCCACTTT.

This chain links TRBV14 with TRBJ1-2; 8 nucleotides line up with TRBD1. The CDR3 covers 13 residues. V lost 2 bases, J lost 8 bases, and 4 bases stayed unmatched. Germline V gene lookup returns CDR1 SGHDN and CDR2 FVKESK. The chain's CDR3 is CASSQWTGYGYTF. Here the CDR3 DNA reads TGTGCCAGCAGCCAATGGACAGGGTACGGCTACACCTTC.

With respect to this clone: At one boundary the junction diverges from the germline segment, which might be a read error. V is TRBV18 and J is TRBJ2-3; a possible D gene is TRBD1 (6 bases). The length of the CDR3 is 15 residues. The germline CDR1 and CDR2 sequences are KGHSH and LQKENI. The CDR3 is CASSPQGIITDTQYF. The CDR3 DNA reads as TGTGCCAGCTCGCCACAGGGTATTATCACAGATACGCAGTATTTT. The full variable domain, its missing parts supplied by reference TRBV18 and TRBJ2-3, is NAGVMQNPRHLVRRRGQEARLRCSPMKGHSHVYWYRQLPEEGLKFMVYLQKENIIDESGMPKERFSAEFPKEGPSILRIQQVVRGDSAAYFCASSPQGIITDTQYFGPGTRLTVL.